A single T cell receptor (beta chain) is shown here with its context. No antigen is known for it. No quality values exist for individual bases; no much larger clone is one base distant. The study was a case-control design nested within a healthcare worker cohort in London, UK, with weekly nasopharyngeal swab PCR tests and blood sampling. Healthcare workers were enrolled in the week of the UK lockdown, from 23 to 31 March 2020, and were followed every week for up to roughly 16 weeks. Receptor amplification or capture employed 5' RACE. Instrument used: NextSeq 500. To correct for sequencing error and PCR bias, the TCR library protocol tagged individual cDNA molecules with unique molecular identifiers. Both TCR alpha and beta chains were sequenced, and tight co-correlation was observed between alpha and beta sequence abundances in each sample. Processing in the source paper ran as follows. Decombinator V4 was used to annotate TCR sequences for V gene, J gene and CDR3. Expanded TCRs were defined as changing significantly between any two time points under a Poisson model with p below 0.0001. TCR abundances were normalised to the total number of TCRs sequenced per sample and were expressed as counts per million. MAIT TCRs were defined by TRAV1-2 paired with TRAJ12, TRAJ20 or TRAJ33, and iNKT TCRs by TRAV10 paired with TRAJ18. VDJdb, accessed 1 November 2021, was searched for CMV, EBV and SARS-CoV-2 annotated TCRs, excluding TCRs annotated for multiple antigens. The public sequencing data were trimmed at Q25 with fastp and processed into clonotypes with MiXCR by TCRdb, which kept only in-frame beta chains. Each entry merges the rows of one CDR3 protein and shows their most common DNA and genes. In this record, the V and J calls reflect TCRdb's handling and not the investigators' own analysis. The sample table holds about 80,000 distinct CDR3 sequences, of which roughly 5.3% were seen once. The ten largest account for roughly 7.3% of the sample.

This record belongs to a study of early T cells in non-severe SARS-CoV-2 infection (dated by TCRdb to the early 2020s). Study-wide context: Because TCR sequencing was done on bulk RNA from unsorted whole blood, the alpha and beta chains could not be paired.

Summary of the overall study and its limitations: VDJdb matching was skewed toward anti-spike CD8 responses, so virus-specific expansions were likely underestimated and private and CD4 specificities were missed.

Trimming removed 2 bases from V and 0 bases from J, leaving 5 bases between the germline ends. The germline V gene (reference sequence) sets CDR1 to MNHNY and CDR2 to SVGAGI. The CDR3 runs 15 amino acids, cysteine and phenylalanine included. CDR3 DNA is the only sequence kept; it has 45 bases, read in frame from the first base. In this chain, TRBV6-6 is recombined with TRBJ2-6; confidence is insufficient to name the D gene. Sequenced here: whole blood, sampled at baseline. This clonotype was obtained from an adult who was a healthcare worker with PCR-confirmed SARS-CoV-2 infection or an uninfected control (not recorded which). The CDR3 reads CASSYISSGANVLTF. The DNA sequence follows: TGTGCCAGCAGTTACATATCCTCTGGGGCCAACGTCCTGACTTTC.